These 5 T cell receptor beta chains came from one sample sequenced in a study of early stage breast cancer tumors. Produced via immunoSEQ multiplex PCR; TCRdb's table is partial and in-frame only. The sample holds more than 55,000 clones, over 65% seen once. Material for sequencing was blood. The receptor source for this set is a person aged 30-39 years with breast cancer.

The chain joins TRBV7-8 to TRBJ2-7, with D maybe TRBD1 (6 bases). Germline values: CDR1 SGHVS, CDR2 FQNEAQ. V lost 2 bases and J lost 5, with 13 bases in between. There are 14 residues in the CDR3. The CDR3 protein is CASSLRQGSHEQYF. CDR3 sequence (DNA): TGTGCCAGCAGCTTACGGCAGGGGTCCCACGAGCAGTACTTC.

The chain links TRBV5-1 to TRBJ1-2, with unresolved D. Germline V gives CDR1 SGHRS, CDR2 YFSETQ. Trimming pared 0 bases from V and 7 bases from J, leaving 31 bases between. The CDR3 loop spans 20 amino acids. CDR3 in DNA: TGCGCCAGCAGCTTGGGGCCCAACATGGTTTTGAAACCCCTTTTACGTGGCTACACCTTC. It yields the protein CASSLGPNMVLKPLLRGYTF.

The gene calls are TRBV5-8 and TRBJ1-4, with D maybe TRBD1 (5 bases). CDR3 length: 15 residues. Germline CDR1 SGHTS, CDR2 YDEGEE. With 0 bases removed from V and 7 bases from J, the gap between germline ends came to 13 bases. The CDR3 protein is CASSLENSGGEKLFF. CDR3 nucleotide sequence: TGTGCCAGCAGCTTGGAGAACTCTGGGGGTGAAAAACTGTTTTTT.

The chain uses TRBV19 and TRBJ2-5; the D is unclear. The CDR3 totals 13 residues. Trimming pared 10 bases from V and 5 bases from J, leaving 17 bases between. CDR1 LNHDA and CDR2 SQIVND come from the germline V gene (reference sequence). As DNA, the CDR3 is TGTGCCACCGGAGAAATTGCCTTGGAGACCCAGTACTTC. It codes for CATGEIALETQYF.

The DNA for the CDR3 is TGTGCCAGCAGCTTAGAGGGGGGCAGAGATAGCAATCAGCCCCAGCATTTT. Its protein product is CASSLEGGRDSNQPQHF. This chain links TRBV7-9 with TRBJ1-5; possible D gene TRBD1, 6 bases. Germline V lookup: CDR1 SEHNR, CDR2 FQNEAQ (reference sequence). The CDR3 consists of 17 residues. Trimming pared 1 base from V and 0 bases from J, leaving 13 bases between.